The sequence of this T cell receptor (beta chain) was determined in a study of blood T cell repertoires in COVID-19. Study-wide background: From the United States, Italy and Spain came samples of acute and convalescent COVID-19. PBMCs, B-cell-depleted T cells, or T cells were the source of the cDNA or gDNA that made up the material.

This CDR3 contains 16 residues. The V gene end was trimmed by 3 bases and the J gene end by 3 bases; junction bases not matched to a gene: 10. Germline loops: CDR1 MGHDK, CDR2 SYGVNS. Authors' methods: Cell counts per sample came from amplifying reference gene primers. This table comes from immunoSEQ multiplex PCR, and its TCRdb copy is limited to in-frame clones, with some not included. V, J and clone size are taken as reported in that table, and D and trimming were inferred from the DNA itself. The sample holds fewer than 120,000 clones, around 89% seen once. The rearrangement uses TRBV25-1 and TRBJ1-1; the match to TRBD1 covers 7 bases. Sample: peripheral blood. The sequence came from a woman aged 50 to 60 with acute or convalescent COVID-19. This chain's CDR3 is CASSEPIQGFDTEAFF. In DNA form, the CDR3 reads TGTGCCAGCAGTGAGCCCATACAGGGGTTCGACACTGAAGCTTTCTTT.